This T cell receptor beta chain was profiled in a study of blood T cell repertoires in COVID-19. Turning to the study itself: Sources were T cells, B-cell-depleted T cells, or PBMCs; the material itself was cDNA or gDNA.

In the source study's methods: Reference gene primers were amplified, and this amplification served to estimate nucleated cell counts. TCRdb's copy holds only in-frame clones and misses some; the assay was immunoSEQ multiplex PCR. That table furnishes V, J and clone size, whereas the DNA furnished D and trimming. Of roughly 14,000 clones listed, more than 75% are singletons. Material for sequencing was peripheral blood. This TCR came from a man older than 75 with active or convalescent COVID-19.

This CDR3 reads CASSPGTGDNSPLHF. CDR3 DNA sequence: TGTGCCAGCTCACCAGGGACAGGGGATAATTCACCCCTCCACTTT. The chain couples TRBV18 to TRBJ1-6; TRBD1 agrees at 10 bases. Germline CDR1 and CDR2: KGHSH and LQKENI. The length of the CDR3 is 15 residues. J lost 5 bases, V lost 2 bases, and 0 bases had no gene match. The whole variable domain, remainder taken from reference TRBV18 and TRBJ1-6, is NAGVMQNPRHLVRRRGQEARLRCSPMKGHSHVYWYRQLPEEGLKFMVYLQKENIIDESGMPKERFSAEFPKEGPSILRIQQVVRGDSAAYFCASSPGTGDNSPLHFGNGTRLTVT.